This TCR beta chain stems from a study of blood T cell repertoires in COVID-19. Study-level background: T cells, B-cell-depleted T cells, or PBMCs provided the cDNA or gDNA that served as material.

Germline CDR1 LNHDA, CDR2 SQIVND (reference sequence). The CDR3 consists of 14 residues. V lost 3 bases and J 4 bases, leaving 12 bases between the germline ends. Study processing details: Estimation of nucleated cell counts was performed using reference gene primer amplification. Sequencing was performed with immunoSEQ multiplex PCR; in TCRdb, only in-frame clones are kept and a portion is missing. V, J and clone size are taken as reported in that table, and D and trimming were inferred from the DNA itself. The sample carries approximately 330,000 clones, roughly 86% recorded once. This TCR was sampled from a man aged 25 to 45 with COVID-19, enrolled during active disease. V and J are TRBV19 and TRBJ1-1, with a possible D match to TRBD1 (5 bases). Sequences were obtained from peripheral blood. The CDR3, as DNA: TGTGCCAGTAGTATTCCCAGGGAGGGCACTGAAGCTTTCTTT. Its translation is CASSIPREGTEAFF.